Listed below are T cell receptor beta chains from one sample, sequenced in a study of post-analysis software for immune sequencing data. TCRdb called the PCR reads again in MiXCR, with one record for every CDR3 protein. The profile shows about 460,000 distinct CDR3 sequences, roughly 45% of them singletons. The sequenced sample was blood. The receptors derive from a girl aged 5 to 17 with multiple sclerosis. The CDR3 runs from the conserved cysteine through the conserved F or W. D genes are given only for firm matches. Rows may omit the clone size; those that give it use once, few, many or a size class.

>TRBV7-3|TRBJ1-2|-|-
CASSLGGADGYTF
TGTGCCAGCAGCTTAGGAGGGGCTGATGGCTACACCTTC
>TRBV12-3/TRBV12-4|TRBJ2-3|TRBD2|few
CASSRTSGSFGDTQYF
TGTGCCAGCAGCCGGACTAGCGGGAGTTTCGGTGATACGCAGTATTTT
>TRBV20-1|TRBJ2-1|TRBD2|few
CSARLGLTSGRFNEQFF
TGCAGTGCTAGACTAGGTTTGACTAGCGGGAGGTTCAATGAGCAGTTCTTC
>TRBV28|TRBJ1-2|TRBD1|few
CASSFPRGTGYGYTF
TGTGCCAGCAGTTTCCCCAGGGGGACAGGCTATGGCTACACCTTC
>TRBV20-1|TRBJ2-7|-|-
CSAFSFRSYEQYF
TGCAGTGCATTTTCTTTCCGGTCCTACGAGCAGTACTTC
>TRBV29-1|TRBJ2-7|-|few
CSVRKKLAFGGGYYEQYF
TGCAGCGTTCGTAAGAAGCTCGCTTTTGGAGGGGGCTATTACGAGCAGTACTTC
>TRBV6-1|TRBJ2-3|TRBD1|-
CASSEGQYTDTQYF
TGTGCCAGCAGCGAGGGACAGTACACAGATACGCAGTATTTT
>TRBV15|TRBJ2-3|-|few
CATSRDLAESTDTQYF
TGTGCCACCAGCAGAGATTTGGCGGAGAGCACAGATACGCAGTATTTT
>TRBV20-1|TRBJ2-4|TRBD2|-
CSARDHLAGDPKNIQYF
TGCAGTGCTAGAGATCACCTAGCGGGGGATCCCAAAAACATTCAGTACTTC
>TRBV5-5|TRBJ2-3|-|few
CASRQDPTDTQYF
TGTGCCAGCAGACAGGACCCCACAGATACGCAGTATTTT
>TRBV5-1|TRBJ2-1|-|-
CASSLEGEESSYNEQFF
TGCGCCAGCAGCTTGGAGGGGGAAGAGAGCTCCTACAATGAGCAGTTCTTC
>TRBV20-1|TRBJ2-1|-|-
CSASPRDGFYNEQFF
TGCAGTGCTAGTCCCCGTGACGGGTTCTACAATGAGCAGTTCTTC
>TRBV12-3/TRBV12-4|TRBJ2-1|-|few
CASRGLTATYNEQFF
TGTGCCAGCAGAGGATTGACGGCCACCTACAATGAGCAGTTCTTC
>TRBV10-2|TRBJ2-1|TRBD2|few
CASSDLAGGDEQFF
TGCGCCAGCAGTGATCTAGCGGGAGGGGATGAGCAGTTCTTC
>TRBV28|TRBJ2-5|TRBD2|-
CASSLNLAGKETQYF
TGTGCCAGCAGTTTAAACCTAGCGGGTAAAGAGACCCAGTACTTC
>TRBV28|TRBJ1-1|-|-
CASSLGGIGTEAFF
TGTGCCAGCAGTTTAGGTGGGATTGGCACTGAAGCTTTCTTT
>TRBV4-1|TRBJ2-7|-|-
CASSQDVGGFYEQYF
TGCGCCAGCAGCCAAGACGTGGGAGGATTCTACGAGCAGTACTTC
>TRBV7-9|TRBJ2-7|TRBD1|few
CASSFGTGGTYEQYF
TGTGCCAGCAGCTTCGGGACAGGGGGCACCTACGAGCAGTACTTC
>TRBV18|TRBJ2-1|-|-
CASSTVSYNEQFF
TGTGCCAGCTCGACAGTATCCTACAATGAGCAGTTCTTC
>TRBV29-1|TRBJ1-1|-|-
CSVAPGDAEAFF
TGCAGCGTCGCCCCGGGGGACGCTGAAGCTTTCTTT
>TRBV20-1|TRBJ1-2|-|-
CSASGREDSANYGYTF
TGCAGTGCTAGCGGCAGGGAGGACTCAGCTAACTATGGCTACACCTTC
>TRBV20-1|TRBJ2-7|TRBD1|-
CSARDRDRPYEQYF
TGCAGTGCTAGAGATCGGGACAGGCCCTACGAGCAGTACTTC
>TRBV5-6|TRBJ2-1|-|-
CASSLYVTAYNEQFF
TGTGCCAGCAGCTTGTATGTGACAGCCTACAATGAGCAGTTCTTC
>TRBV7-3|TRBJ2-1|TRBD2|few
CASSLTRSGAYNEQFF
TGTGCCAGCAGCTTAACGCGAAGCGGGGCCTACAATGAGCAGTTCTTC
>TRBV5-6|TRBJ1-5|-|-
CASSRGGGTQPQHF
TGTGCCAGCAGCCGAGGCGGGGGGACCCAGCCCCAGCATTTT
>TRBV20-1|TRBJ2-7|-|-
CSARVRVSEQYF
TGCAGTGCTAGAGTCAGGGTTAGCGAGCAGTACTTC
>TRBV4-2|TRBJ2-1|TRBD2|-
CASSQEASGRPYSYNEQFF
TGTGCCAGCAGCCAAGAGGCTAGCGGGAGACCCTACTCCTACAATGAGCAGTTCTTC
>TRBV6-5|TRBJ2-1|TRBD2|few
CASNLAGRSSYNEQFF
TGTGCCAGCAACTTAGCGGGGAGGAGCTCCTACAATGAGCAGTTCTTC
>TRBV11-3|TRBJ2-5|TRBD1|-
CASSPRRGMETQYF
TGTGCCAGCAGCCCCCGCAGGGGGATGGAGACCCAGTACTTC
>TRBV11-2|TRBJ2-4|-|-
CASSPRPGQSTEQYF
TGTGCCAGCAGCCCTAGACCGGGACAATCGACTGAGCAGTACTTC
>TRBV5-5|TRBJ1-5|-|-
CASCPGPGGSGQPQHF
TGTGCCAGCTGCCCGGGCCCCGGAGGGTCTGGTCAGCCCCAGCATTTT
>TRBV7-3|TRBJ2-7|-|-
CASSTDSNYEQYF
TGTGCCAGCAGCACCGACAGTAACTACGAGCAGTACTTC
>TRBV28|TRBJ2-7|TRBD2|few
CASSLSSGIVYEQYF
TGTGCCAGCAGTTTATCTAGCGGGATCGTCTACGAGCAGTACTTC
>TRBV5-1|TRBJ2-5|-|few
CASSAVKETQYF
TGCGCCAGCAGTGCCGTCAAAGAGACCCAGTACTTC
>TRBV5-6|TRBJ1-2|TRBD1|-
CASSTPGTGVYGYTF
TGTGCCAGCAGCACCCCGGGAACAGGGGTATATGGCTACACCTTC